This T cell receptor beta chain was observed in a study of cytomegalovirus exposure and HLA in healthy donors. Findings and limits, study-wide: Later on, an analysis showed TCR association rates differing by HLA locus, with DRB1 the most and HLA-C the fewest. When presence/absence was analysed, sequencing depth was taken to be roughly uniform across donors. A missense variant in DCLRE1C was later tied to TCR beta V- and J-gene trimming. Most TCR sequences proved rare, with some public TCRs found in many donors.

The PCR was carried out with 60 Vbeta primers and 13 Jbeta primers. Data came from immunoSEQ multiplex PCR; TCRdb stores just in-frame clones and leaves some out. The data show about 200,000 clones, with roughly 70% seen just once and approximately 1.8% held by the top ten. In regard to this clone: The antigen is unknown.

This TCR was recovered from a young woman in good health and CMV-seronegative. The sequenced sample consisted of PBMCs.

CDR3 bases: TGTGCCAGTAGTCTCGCGACAGGGGGAAACACCATATATTTT. Its protein product is CASSLATGGNTIYF. The rearrangement joins TRBV19 to TRBJ1-3; 7 nucleotides line up with TRBD1. Germline lookup yields CDR1 LNHDA and CDR2 SQIVND (reference sequence). The ends lost 5 bases at V and 4 bases at J; junction bases unmatched: 5. This CDR3 is built from 14 residues.